This T cell receptor (beta chain) derives from a study of T cell repertoires in cytomegalovirus infection. Broader study findings: Dominating the ex vivo response were TCR beta clonotypes that were CMV-specific and HLA-C-restricted.

V lost 2 bases and J 3 bases, leaving 14 bases between the germline ends. CDR1 and CDR2 (germline): DFQATT, SNEGSKA (reference sequence). There are 14 residues in the CDR3. TCRdb reprocessed the reads with MiXCR, giving one entry per CDR3 protein. The sample contains fewer than 550,000 distinct CDR3 sequences, about 10% of which appear only once. With respect to this clonotype: Its antigen is unknown.

Sequencing was done on a sample of PBMCs. This TCR was sampled from a human donor in good health (CMV status not recorded). Some clones in this sample may be carry-over from other donors' samples. V is TRBV20-1 and J is TRBJ2-7; a weak D match, TRBD1 (6 bases). The CDR3 bases are TGCAGTGCTAGACCCCCGACAGGTCTCTACGAGCAGTACTTC. Translated, it gives CSARPPTGLYEQYF.